The present T cell receptor beta chain was sequenced within a study of CD8+CD57+ T cells in acquired aplastic anemia. Patients sequenced had flow cytometry evidence of CD8+CD57+ cell expansion. Investigators profiled TCR beta VDJ and CDR3 from genomic DNA template. TCRdb processed the reads anew with MiXCR; each CDR3 protein has one entry. Altogether about 150,000 distinct CDR3 sequences are present, over 50% being singletons, with the ten largest covering about 12%. The CDR3 loop spans 13 amino acids. Per germline, CDR1 LNHDA and CDR2 SQIVND (reference sequence). V was trimmed by 4 bases and J by 2 bases, leaving 9 bases between them.

This sequence originates from a human donor with aplastic anemia. The material sequenced was sorted CD4+, CD8+, or CD8+CD57+ T cells (not recorded which) from PBMCs. The chain has TRBV19 and TRBJ2-7; D is perhaps TRBD1 or TRBD2 (5 bases each). CDR3 sequence reads: CASSTRDPYEQYF. Here the CDR3 DNA reads TGTGCCAGTAGTACCCGGGACCCCTACGAGCAGTACTTC.